This T cell receptor beta chain was profiled in a study of blood T cell repertoires in COVID-19. Study summary: Some COVID-19 samples were acute and others convalescent; all came from the United States, Italy and Spain. PBMCs, B-cell-depleted T cells, or T cells provided the cDNA or gDNA that made up the material.

The V end lost 6 bases, the J end lost 0 bases, and 9 bases lay between the germline ends. This CDR3 is built from 14 residues. Germline V lookup: CDR1 SNHLY, CDR2 FYNNEI. Per the original methods: Amplification with reference gene primers provided the estimates of nucleated cell counts. Assay: immunoSEQ multiplex PCR; the TCRdb copy retains only in-frame clones and omits some. The V and J calls and the clone size are those of that table, but D and trimming were determined from the DNA. The sample shows 83,000 or so clones, approximately 78% of them seen only once. The table lists this clone with a count of one.

The gene calls are TRBV2 and TRBJ1-3, with unresolved D. The receptor's source is a human donor in a cohort sampled during active COVID-19. The sequenced sample consisted of peripheral blood. CDR3 bases: TGTGCCAGCAGCCCCGGGATCTCTGGAAACACCATATATTTT. This codes for CASSPGISGNTIYF.